This T cell receptor beta chain stems from a study of identical twins. This CDR3 spans 13 amino acids. From germline, CDR1 is KGHDR and CDR2 SFDVKD. V was shortened by 5 bases and J by 6 bases, with 11 bases between the two germline ends. Study-wide results and limits: The same donors were not followed; conclusions instead depended on cross-sectional statistical analysis. Within cord blood, abundant beta clonotypes carried fewer insertions, but memory repertoires showed no such trend.

Using its own MiXCR run on the 5' RACE reads, TCRdb lists one record per CDR3 protein. Of around 680,000 distinct CDR3 sequences detected, around 8.3% appear once; the ten largest clones hold 0.8% to 1%. There are a few counts of this clonotype. What it recognizes is unknown. These data were also reused for a study on yellow fever vaccine responses in identical twins. As that study records: Twins' vaccine T cell responses were reported to seem partly convergent and partly personalized.

The chain employs TRBV24-1 and TRBJ2-3; the D gene could be TRBD1 or TRBD2 (6 bases each). Sequencing was performed on PBMCs. The receptor's source is a young woman in good health. The DNA for the CDR3 is TGTGCCACCAGTGGGGGGGCCGGGGATACGCAGTATTTT. It translates to CATSGGAGDTQYF.